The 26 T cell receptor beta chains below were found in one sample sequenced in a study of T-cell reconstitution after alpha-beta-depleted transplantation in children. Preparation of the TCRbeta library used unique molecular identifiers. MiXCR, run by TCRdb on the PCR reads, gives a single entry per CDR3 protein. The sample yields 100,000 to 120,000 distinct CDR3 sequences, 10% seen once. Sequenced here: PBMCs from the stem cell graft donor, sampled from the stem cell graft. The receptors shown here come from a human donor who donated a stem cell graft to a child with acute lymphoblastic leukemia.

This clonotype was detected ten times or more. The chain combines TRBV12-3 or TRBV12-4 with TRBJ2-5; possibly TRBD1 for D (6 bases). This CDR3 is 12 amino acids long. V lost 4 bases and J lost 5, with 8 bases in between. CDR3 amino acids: CASSSTGETQYF. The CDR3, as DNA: TGTGCCAGCAGTTCCACAGGGGAGACCCAGTACTTC.

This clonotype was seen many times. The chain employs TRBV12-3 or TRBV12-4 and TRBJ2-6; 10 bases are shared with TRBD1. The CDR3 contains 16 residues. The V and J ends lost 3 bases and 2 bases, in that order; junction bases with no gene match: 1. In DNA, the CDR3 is TGTGCCAGCAGTTTGGGACAGGGGACTGGGGCCAACGTCCTGACTTTC. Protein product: CASSLGQGTGANVLTF.

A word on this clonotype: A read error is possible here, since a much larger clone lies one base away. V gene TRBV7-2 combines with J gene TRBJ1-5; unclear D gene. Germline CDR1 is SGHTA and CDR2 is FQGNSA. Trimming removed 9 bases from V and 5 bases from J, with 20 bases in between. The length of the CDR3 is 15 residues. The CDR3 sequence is CARTRGGRFDQPQHF. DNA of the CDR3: TGTGCCAGGACCAGAGGCGGGAGGTTTGATCAGCCCCAGCATTTT.

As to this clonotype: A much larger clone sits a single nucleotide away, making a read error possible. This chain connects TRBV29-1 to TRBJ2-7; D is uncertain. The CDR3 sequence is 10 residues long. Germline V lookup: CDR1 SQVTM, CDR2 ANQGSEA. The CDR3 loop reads CSVLSYAQYF. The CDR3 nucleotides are TGCAGCGTTCTTTCCTACGCGCAGTACTTC.

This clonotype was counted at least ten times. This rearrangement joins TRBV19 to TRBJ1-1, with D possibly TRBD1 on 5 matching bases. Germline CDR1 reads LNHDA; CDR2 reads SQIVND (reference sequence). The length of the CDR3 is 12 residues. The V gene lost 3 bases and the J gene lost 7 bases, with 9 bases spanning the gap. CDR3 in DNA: TGTGCCAGTAGTATGGGTCAGGGTGAAGCTTTCTTT. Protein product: CASSMGQGEAFF.

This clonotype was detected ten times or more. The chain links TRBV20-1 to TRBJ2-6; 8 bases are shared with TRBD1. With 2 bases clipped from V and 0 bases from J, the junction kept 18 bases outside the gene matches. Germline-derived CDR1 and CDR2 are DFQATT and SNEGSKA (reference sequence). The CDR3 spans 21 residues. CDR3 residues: CSARSSTLRQGYISGANVLTF. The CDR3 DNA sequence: TGCAGTGCTAGAAGTTCTACCCTCAGACAGGGGTATATCTCTGGGGCCAACGTCCTGACTTTC.

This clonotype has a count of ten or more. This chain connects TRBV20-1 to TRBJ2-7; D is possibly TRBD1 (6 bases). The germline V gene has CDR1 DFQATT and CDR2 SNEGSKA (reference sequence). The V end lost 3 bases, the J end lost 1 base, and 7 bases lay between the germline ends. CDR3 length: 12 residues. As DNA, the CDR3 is TGCAGTGCTAGTAGGGGGTCCTACGAGCAGTACTTC. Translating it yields CSASRGSYEQYF.

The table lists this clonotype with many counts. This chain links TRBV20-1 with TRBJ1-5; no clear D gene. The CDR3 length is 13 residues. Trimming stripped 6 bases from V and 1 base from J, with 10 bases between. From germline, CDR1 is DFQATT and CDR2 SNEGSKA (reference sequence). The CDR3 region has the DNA TGCAGTGCCAGTTTGGACAGCAATCAGCCCCAGCATTTT. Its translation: CSASLDSNQPQHF.

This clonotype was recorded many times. For the CDR3, the DNA is TGTGCCAGCAGTTACGACAGGGGGCGACCCAATTCACCCCTCCACTTT. This gives the protein CASSYDRGRPNSPLHF. This chain uses TRBV6-5 with TRBJ1-6; 10 nucleotides match TRBD1. Germline V gene lookup returns CDR1 MNHEY and CDR2 SVGAGI. The CDR3 has 16 amino acids. With V trimmed by 2 bases and J by 7 bases, 5 bases remained unmatched.

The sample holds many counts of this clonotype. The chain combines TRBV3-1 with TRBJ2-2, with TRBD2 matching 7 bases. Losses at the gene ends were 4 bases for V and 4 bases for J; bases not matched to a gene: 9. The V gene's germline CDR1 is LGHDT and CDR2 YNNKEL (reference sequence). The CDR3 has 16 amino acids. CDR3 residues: CASSPWGGPITGELFF. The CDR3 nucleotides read TGTGCCAGCAGCCCCTGGGGGGGACCCATCACCGGGGAGCTGTTTTTT.

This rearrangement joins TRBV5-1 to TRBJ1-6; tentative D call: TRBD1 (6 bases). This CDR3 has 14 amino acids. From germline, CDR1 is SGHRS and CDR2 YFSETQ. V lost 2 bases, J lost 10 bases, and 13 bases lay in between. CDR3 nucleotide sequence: TGCGCCAGCAGCTTACAGGGAAACGAGTCACCCCTCCACTTT. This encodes CASSLQGNESPLHF.

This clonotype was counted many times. The DNA for the CDR3 is TGTGCCAGCACCCGCAGGGGGCCCGGGGGAGAGACCCAGTACTTC. Its protein is CASTRRGPGGETQYF. The chain couples TRBV7-2 to TRBJ2-5; TRBD1 matches at 8 bases. CDR3 length equals 15 residues. With V trimmed by 7 bases and J by 4 bases, 11 bases remained unmatched. Germline CDR1 SGHTA, CDR2 FQGNSA.

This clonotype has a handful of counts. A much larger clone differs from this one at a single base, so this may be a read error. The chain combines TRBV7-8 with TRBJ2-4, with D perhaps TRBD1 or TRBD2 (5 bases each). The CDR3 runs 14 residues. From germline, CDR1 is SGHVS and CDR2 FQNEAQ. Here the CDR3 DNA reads TGTGCCAGCAGCCAAGAGGGGACCAAAAACAGTCAGTACTTC. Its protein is CASSQEGTKNSQYF.

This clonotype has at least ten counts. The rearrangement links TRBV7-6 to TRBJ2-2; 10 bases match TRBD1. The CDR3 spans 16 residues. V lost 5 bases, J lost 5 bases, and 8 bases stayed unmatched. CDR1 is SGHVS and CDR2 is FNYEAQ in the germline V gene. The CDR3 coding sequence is TGTGCCAGCAGCAGAATGCGACAGGGGGCTACCGGGGAGCTGTTTTTT. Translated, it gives CASSRMRQGATGELFF. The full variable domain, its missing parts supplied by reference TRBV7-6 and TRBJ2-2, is GAGVSQSPRYKVTKRGQDVALRCDPISGHVSLYWYRQALGQGPEFLTYFNYEAQQDKSGLPNDRFSAERPEGSISTLTIQRTEQRDSAMYRCASSRMRQGATGELFFGEGSRLTVL.

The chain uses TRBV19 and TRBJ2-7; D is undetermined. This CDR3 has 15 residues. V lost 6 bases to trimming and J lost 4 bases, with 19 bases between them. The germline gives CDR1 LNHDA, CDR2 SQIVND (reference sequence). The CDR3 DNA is TGTGCCAGTAGACTCGGCCCCGGTCCTTATTACGAGCAGTACTTC. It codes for CASRLGPGPYYEQYF.

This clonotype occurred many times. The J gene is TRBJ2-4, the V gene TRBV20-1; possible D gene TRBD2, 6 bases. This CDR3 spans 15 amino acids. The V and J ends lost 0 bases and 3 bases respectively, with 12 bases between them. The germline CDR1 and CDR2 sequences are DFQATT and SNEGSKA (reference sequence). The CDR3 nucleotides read TGCAGTGCTAGAGATAGGCTGACTAGCAAAAACATTCAGTACTTC. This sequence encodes CSARDRLTSKNIQYF.

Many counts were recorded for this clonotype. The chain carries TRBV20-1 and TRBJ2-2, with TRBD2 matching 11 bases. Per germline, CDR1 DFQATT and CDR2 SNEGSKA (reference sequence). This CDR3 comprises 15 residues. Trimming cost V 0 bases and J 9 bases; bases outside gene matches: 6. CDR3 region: CSARDQGLAGRELFF. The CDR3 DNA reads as TGCAGTGCTAGAGATCAAGGACTAGCGGGCCGGGAGCTGTTTTTT.

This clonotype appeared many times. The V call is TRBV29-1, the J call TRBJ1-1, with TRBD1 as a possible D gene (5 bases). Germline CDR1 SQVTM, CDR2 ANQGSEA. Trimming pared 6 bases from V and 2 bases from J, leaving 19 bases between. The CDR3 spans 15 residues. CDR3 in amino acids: CSVTGGRQGNTEAFF. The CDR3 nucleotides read TGCAGCGTCACAGGCGGGCGTCAAGGAAACACTGAAGCTTTCTTT.

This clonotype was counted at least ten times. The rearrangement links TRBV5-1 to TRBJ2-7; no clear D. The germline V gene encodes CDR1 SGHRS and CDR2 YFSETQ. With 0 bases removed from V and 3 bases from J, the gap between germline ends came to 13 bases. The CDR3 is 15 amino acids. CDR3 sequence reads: CASSLDWGQNYEQYF. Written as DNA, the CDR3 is TGCGCCAGCAGCTTGGATTGGGGTCAGAACTACGAGCAGTACTTC. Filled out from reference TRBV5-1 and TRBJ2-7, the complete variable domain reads KAGVTQTPRYLIKTRGQQVTLSCSPISGHRSVSWYQQTPGQGLQFLFEYFSETQRNKGNFPGRFSGRQFSNSRSEMNVSTLELGDSALYLCASSLDWGQNYEQYFGPGTRLTVT.

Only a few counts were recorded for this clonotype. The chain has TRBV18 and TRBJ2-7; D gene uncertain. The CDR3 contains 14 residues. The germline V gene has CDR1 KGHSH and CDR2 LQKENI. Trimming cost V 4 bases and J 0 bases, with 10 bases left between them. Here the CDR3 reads CASSRGSSSYEQYF. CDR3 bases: TGTGCCAGCTCACGAGGTTCATCCTCCTACGAGCAGTACTTC.

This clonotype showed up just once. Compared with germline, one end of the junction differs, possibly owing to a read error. In DNA form, the CDR3 reads TGTGCCACCAGTGATTCAGGGGCGCCGGCCTCCAGTCAGCCACAGCATTTC. Translating it yields CATSDSGAPASSQPQHF. This chain connects TRBV24-1 to TRBJ1-5, with D perhaps matching TRBD1 (6 bases). This CDR3 has 17 residues. Per the germline V gene, CDR1 is KGHDR and CDR2 is SFDVKD.

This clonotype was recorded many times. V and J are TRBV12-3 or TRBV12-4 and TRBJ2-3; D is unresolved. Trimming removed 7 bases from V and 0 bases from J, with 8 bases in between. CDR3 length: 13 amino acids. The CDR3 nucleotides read TGTGCCAGCACCCCGATAAGCACAGATACGCAGTATTTT. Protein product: CASTPISTDTQYF.

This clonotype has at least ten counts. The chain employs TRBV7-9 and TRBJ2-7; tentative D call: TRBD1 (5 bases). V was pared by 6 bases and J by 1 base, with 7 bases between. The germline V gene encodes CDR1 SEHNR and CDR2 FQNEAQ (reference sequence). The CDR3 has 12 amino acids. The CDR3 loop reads CASRRQSYEQYF. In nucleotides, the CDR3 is TGTGCCAGCAGAAGACAGTCCTACGAGCAGTACTTC.

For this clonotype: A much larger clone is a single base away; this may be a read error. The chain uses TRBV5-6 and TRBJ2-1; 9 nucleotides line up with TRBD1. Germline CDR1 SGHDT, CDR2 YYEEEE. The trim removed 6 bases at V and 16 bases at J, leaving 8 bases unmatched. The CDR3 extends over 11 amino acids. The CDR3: CASTQGTGHFF. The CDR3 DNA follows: TGTGCCAGCACCCAGGGGACAGGGCATTTCTTC.

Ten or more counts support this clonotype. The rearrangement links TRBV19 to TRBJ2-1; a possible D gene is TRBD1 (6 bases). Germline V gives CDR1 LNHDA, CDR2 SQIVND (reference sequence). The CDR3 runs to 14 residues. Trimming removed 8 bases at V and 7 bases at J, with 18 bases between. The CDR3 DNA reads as TGTGCCAGTGATAACGAGGGACAACGTAATGAGCAGTTCTTC. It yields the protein CASDNEGQRNEQFF.

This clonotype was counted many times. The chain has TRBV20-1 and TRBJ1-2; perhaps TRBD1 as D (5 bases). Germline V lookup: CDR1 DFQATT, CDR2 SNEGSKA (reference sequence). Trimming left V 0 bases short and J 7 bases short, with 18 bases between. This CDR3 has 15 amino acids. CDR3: CSARDPDLGLGGYTF. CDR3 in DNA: TGCAGTGCTAGAGATCCCGATCTGGGGCTCGGTGGCTACACCTTC.